Listed below are T cell receptor beta chains from one sample, sequenced in a study of cytomegalovirus exposure and HLA in healthy donors. The repertoire was sequenced with immunoSEQ multiplex PCR; TCRdb's copy has only in-frame clones and lacks some. In total, the table holds approximately 70,000 clones. Sequenced: PBMCs. Receptors were obtained from a woman in her thirties or forties in good health and CMV-seropositive. The CDR3 runs from the conserved cysteine through the conserved F or W. Each record gives: D gene, V gene, CDR3 length, J gene, CDR3 protein, CDR3 DNA. The D gene is left open where the match is weak.

D: TRBD1
V: TRBV27
length: 17
J: TRBJ1-2
CDR3: CASSLDWEQGTNYGYTF
DNA: TGTGCCAGCAGTTTAGATTGGGAACAGGGGACTAACTATGGCTACACCTTC

D: TRBD2
V: TRBV5-4
length: 18
J: TRBJ2-3
CDR3: CASRPGLAGGRSTDTQYF
DNA: TGTGCCAGCAGACCTGGACTAGCGGGAGGGAGGAGCACAGATACGCAGTATTTT

D: NA
V: TRBV2
length: 13
J: TRBJ2-7
CDR3: CASSEPFQVEQYF
DNA: TGTGCCAGCAGTGAACCCTTTCAGGTCGAGCAGTACTTC

D: NA
V: TRBV6-5
length: 15
J: TRBJ2-7
CDR3: CASSYTTQASYEQYF
DNA: TGTGCCAGCAGTTACACCACACAGGCCTCCTACGAGCAGTACTTC

D: TRBD2
V: TRBV9
length: 15
J: TRBJ2-3
CDR3: CASSDTSGPTDTQYF
DNA: TGTGCCAGCAGCGATACTAGCGGACCCACAGATACGCAGTATTTT

D: NA
V: TRBV7-8
length: 15
J: TRBJ1-2
CDR3: CASSLAPDGLAGYTF
DNA: TGTGCCAGCAGCTTAGCGCCTGACGGGCTAGCTGGCTACACCTTC

D: TRBD1
V: TRBV7-7
length: 16
J: TRBJ2-3
CDR3: CASSLGDSPSTDTQYF
DNA: TGTGCTAGCAGCTTAGGGGACAGTCCTAGCACAGATACGCAGTATTTT

D: TRBD2
V: TRBV7-6
length: 15
J: TRBJ2-5
CDR3: CASSPRQRGGETQYF
DNA: TGTGCCAGCAGCCCCCGGCAGCGGGGTGGAGAGACCCAGTACTTC

D: NA
V: TRBV4-2
length: 14
J: TRBJ2-5
CDR3: CASSPVGGWETQYF
DNA: TGTGCCAGCAGCCCGGTAGGGGGTTGGGAGACCCAGTACTTC

D: NA
V: TRBV6-6
length: 13
J: TRBJ2-5
CDR3: CASSYSGQREQYF
DNA: TGTGCCAGCAGTTACTCGGGCCAAAGGGAGCAGTACTTC

D: NA
V: TRBV5-1
length: 17
J: TRBJ1-2
CDR3: CASSLLPQGSSNYGYTF
DNA: TGCGCCAGCAGCCTGTTACCTCAGGGTTCTTCTAACTATGGCTACACCTTC

D: TRBD1
V: TRBV6-6
length: 16
J: TRBJ1-3
CDR3: CASWEWDRGSGNTIYF
DNA: TGTGCCAGCTGGGAATGGGACAGGGGGTCCGGAAACACCATATATTTT

D: TRBD1
V: TRBV5-1
length: 15
J: TRBJ2-7
CDR3: CASNHRGPEDYEQYF
DNA: TGCGCCAGCAATCACAGGGGGCCTGAGGACTACGAGCAGTACTTC

D: NA
V: TRBV28
length: 20
J: TRBJ2-3
CDR3: CASSFRFGSGRGEGTDTQYF
DNA: TGTGCCAGCAGTTTTCGGTTCGGCAGTGGTCGGGGTGAGGGCACAGATACGCAGTATTTT

D: NA
V: TRBV29-1
length: 13
J: TRBJ1-5
CDR3: CSVAPGNNQPQHF
DNA: TGCAGCGTTGCTCCGGGAAACAATCAGCCCCAGCATTTT

D: NA
V: TRBV2
length: 13
J: TRBJ1-2
CDR3: CASSENSNYGYTF
DNA: TGTGCCAGCAGTGAAAACAGTAACTATGGCTACACCTTC

D: NA
V: TRBV30
length: 17
J: TRBJ1-1
CDR3: CAWSVFENEGVNTEAFF
DNA: TGTGCCTGGAGTGTATTCGAAAATGAAGGGGTGAACACTGAAGCTTTCTTT

D: TRBD1
V: TRBV7-3
length: 16
J: TRBJ1-2
CDR3: CASSFGTAVFNYGYTF
DNA: TGTGCCAGCAGCTTCGGGACAGCAGTTTTTAACTATGGCTACACCTTC

D: NA
V: TRBV6-5
length: 14
J: TRBJ2-5
CDR3: CASGLEEGKETQYF
DNA: TGTGCCAGCGGCCTAGAGGAGGGAAAAGAGACCCAGTACTTC

D: TRBD2
V: TRBV7-3
length: 14
J: TRBJ2-1
CDR3: CASSLAGGDNEQFF
DNA: TGTGCCAGCAGCTTAGCGGGGGGGGACAATGAGCAGTTCTTC

D: NA
V: TRBV14
length: 12
J: TRBJ2-7
CDR3: CASSQSRSEQYF
DNA: TGTGCCAGCAGCCAATCTAGGTCCGAGCAGTACTTC

D: NA
V: TRBV6-5
length: 15
J: TRBJ1-1
CDR3: CASRTLTRDFTEAFF
DNA: TGTGCCAGCAGAACTCTCACGCGGGATTTTACTGAAGCTTTCTTT

D: TRBD2
V: TRBV6-1
length: 15
J: TRBJ2-1
CDR3: CASSHSGNSYNEQFF
DNA: TGTGCCAGCAGTCATAGCGGGAACTCCTACAATGAGCAGTTCTTC

D: NA
V: TRBV5-6
length: 15
J: TRBJ1-5
CDR3: CASSAYRDSNQPQHF
DNA: TGTGCCAGCAGCGCTTACAGAGATAGCAATCAGCCCCAGCATTTT

D: NA
V: TRBV13
length: 13
J: TRBJ2-5
CDR3: CASSGELGETQYF
DNA: TGTGCCAGCAGCGGGGAGCTCGGGGAGACCCAGTACTTC

D: NA
V: TRBV18
length: 14
J: TRBJ1-1
CDR3: CASSPTRLNTEAFF
DNA: TGTGCCAGCTCACCGACACGGTTGAACACTGAAGCTTTCTTT

D: NA
V: TRBV7-3
length: 17
J: TRBJ2-6
CDR3: CASSLTGTAAGANVLTF
DNA: TGTGCCAGCAGCTTAACGGGGACTGCTGCTGGGGCCAACGTCCTGACTTTC

D: NA
V: TRBV5-5
length: 14
J: TRBJ2-5
CDR3: CASSLAVLRETQYF
DNA: TGTGCCAGCAGCTTGGCCGTACTTCGGGAGACCCAGTACTTC

D: TRBD1
V: TRBV9
length: 16
J: TRBJ2-5
CDR3: CASSAAGTVHQETQYF
DNA: TGTGCCAGCAGCGCAGCCGGGACAGTACACCAAGAGACCCAGTACTTC

D: TRBD2
V: TRBV2
length: 20
J: TRBJ2-1
CDR3: CASRYLTGTSGRSSYNEQFF
DNA: TGTGCCAGCAGGTACCTTACCGGGACTAGCGGCAGAAGCTCCTACAATGAGCAGTTCTTC

D: TRBD2
V: TRBV4-2
length: 19
J: TRBJ2-6
CDR3: CASSQDPLAEISGANVLTF
DNA: TGTGCCAGCAGCCAAGATCCGCTAGCGGAGATCTCTGGGGCCAACGTCCTGACTTTC

D: TRBD2
V: TRBV18
length: 16
J: TRBJ2-7
CDR3: CASSPSGRAEGYEQYF
DNA: TGTGCCAGCTCACCGAGCGGGAGGGCCGAAGGATACGAGCAGTACTTC

D: TRBD2
V: TRBV18
length: 15
J: TRBJ2-1
CDR3: CASSSGTTSQYEQFF
DNA: TGTGCCAGCTCTAGCGGGACTACAAGCCAATACGAGCAGTTCTTC

D: NA
V: TRBV20-1
length: 10
J: TRBJ2-3
CDR3: CSAGQVTQYF
DNA: TGCAGTGCTGGACAAGTAACGCAGTATTTT

D: NA
V: TRBV2
length: 13
J: TRBJ2-1
CDR3: CASARSNYNEQFF
DNA: TGTGCCAGCGCTAGGTCGAACTACAATGAGCAGTTCTTC

D: NA
V: TRBV19
length: 14
J: TRBJ1-1
CDR3: CASSPNGQFIEAFF
DNA: TGTGCCAGTAGCCCCAACGGACAGTTCATTGAAGCTTTCTTT

D: TRBD2
V: TRBV27
length: 18
J: TRBJ2-2
CDR3: CASRDGLADYTNTGELFF
DNA: TGTGCCAGCAGAGATGGCCTAGCGGATTACACGAACACCGGGGAGCTGTTTTTT

D: NA
V: TRBV28
length: 12
J: TRBJ2-5
CDR3: CASSSRGETQYF
DNA: TGTGCCAGCAGTTCTAGGGGGGAGACCCAGTACTTC

D: NA
V: TRBV5-6
length: 15
J: TRBJ1-4
CDR3: CASSKTGPTNEKLFF
DNA: TGTGCCAGCAGCAAAACAGGACCAACTAATGAAAAACTGTTTTTT

D: NA
V: TRBV11-3
length: 14
J: TRBJ2-5
CDR3: CASSLGHGQETQYF
DNA: TGTGCCAGCAGCTTAGGACATGGACAAGAGACCCAGTACTTC

D: NA
V: TRBV9
length: 13
J: TRBJ2-7
CDR3: CASSVESGPEQYF
DNA: TGTGCCAGCAGCGTAGAATCAGGGCCCGAGCAGTACTTC

D: TRBD2
V: TRBV9
length: 16
J: TRBJ2-3
CDR3: CASSVSWLAGPDTQYF
DNA: TGTGCCAGCAGCGTAAGCTGGCTAGCGGGACCAGATACGCAGTATTTT

D: TRBD1
V: TRBV18
length: 15
J: TRBJ1-6
CDR3: CASSRRDSIQSPLHF
DNA: TGTGCCAGCTCACGCCGGGACAGCATCCAATCACCCCTCCACTTT

D: NA
V: TRBV11-2
length: 13
J: TRBJ2-7
CDR3: CASSLADYYEQYF
DNA: TGTGCCAGCAGCTTAGCGGATTACTACGAGCAGTACTTC

D: NA
V: TRBV5-4
length: 10
J: TRBJ2-3
CDR3: CASRGDTQYF
DNA: TGTGCCAGCCGCGGAGATACGCAGTATTTT

D: TRBD1
V: TRBV6-5
length: 14
J: TRBJ1-1
CDR3: CASSPGTGNTEAFF
DNA: TGTGCCAGCAGTCCCGGGACAGGGAACACTGAAGCTTTCTTT

D: TRBD2
V: TRBV19
length: 15
J: TRBJ2-1
CDR3: CASSNGLADYNEQFF
DNA: TGTGCCAGTAGTAATGGACTAGCGGATTACAATGAGCAGTTCTTC

D: TRBD2
V: TRBV7-3
length: 16
J: TRBJ2-2
CDR3: CASSLTSGRYTGELFF
DNA: TGTGCCAGCAGCTTGACTAGCGGGAGATATACCGGGGAGCTGTTTTTT

D: NA
V: TRBV19
length: 14
J: TRBJ1-5
CDR3: CASSQDTSNQPQHF
DNA: TGTGCCAGTAGTCAGGACACGAGCAATCAGCCCCAGCATTTT

D: TRBD2
V: TRBV9
length: 13
J: TRBJ2-7
CDR3: CASSLSGGGEQYF
DNA: TGTGCCAGCAGCCTGAGCGGGGGGGGCGAGCAGTACTTC

D: NA
V: TRBV9
length: 13
J: TRBJ2-3
CDR3: CASSAGVGDTQYF
DNA: TGTGCCAGCAGCGCGGGGGTTGGAGATACGCAGTATTTT

D: TRBD2
V: TRBV9
length: 14
J: TRBJ2-3
CDR3: CASSDPSGRDTQYF
DNA: TGTGCCAGCAGCGACCCTAGCGGGAGGGATACGCAGTATTTT

D: TRBD2
V: TRBV19
length: 17
J: TRBJ2-5
CDR3: CASSIGLAGGSQETQYF
DNA: TGTGCCAGTAGTATAGGGCTAGCGGGAGGTTCGCAAGAGACCCAGTACTTC

D: TRBD1
V: TRBV19
length: 15
J: TRBJ2-5
CDR3: CASSMGTGGRETQYF
DNA: TGTGCCAGTAGTATGGGGACAGGGGGCCGAGAGACCCAGTACTTC

D: NA
V: TRBV12-5
length: 14
J: TRBJ2-3
CDR3: CASGLPPQGDTQYF
DNA: TGTGCTAGTGGTTTGCCCCCTCAGGGAGATACGCAGTATTTT

D: NA
V: TRBV5-1
length: 16
J: TRBJ2-5
CDR3: CASSLDWTPHGETQYF
DNA: TGCGCCAGCAGCTTGGACTGGACACCCCATGGGGAGACCCAGTACTTC